Given below is one T cell receptor (beta chain) in context. Its antigen target is currently unknown. Per-base qualities were not stored, and no clone one base away is much larger. The cohort comprised around 700 healthy bone marrow donors. At the time of sampling, all cohort members were nominally healthy, though unrecorded immune exposures were likely present. The donor tested CMV seropositive, placing the donor among the approximately 290 seropositive members of the cohort. A peripheral blood sample was collected from each donor, and TCR beta sequencing was performed on peripheral blood mononuclear cells. Genomic DNA was extracted from the blood cell samples with the Qiagen DNeasy Blood Extraction Kit. Library generation was performed with the immunoSEQ multiplex PCR assay. A mixture of 60 forward primers for TCR Vbeta segments and 13 reverse primers for TCR Jbeta segments was used in the multiplex PCR. The CDR3 region of rearranged TCR beta genes was amplified from genomic DNA with a multiplex PCR assay. Amplified TCR beta libraries were sequenced as 87-base-pair reads on the Illumina HiSeq System. As for the authors' bioinformatics: A later analysis counted about 80 million unique TCR beta chains across the 666 repertoires, and 9 million to 14 million of these chains were shared by at least two donors. To remove PCR and sequencing errors, raw reads were error-corrected and collapsed into unique sequences using a nearest-neighbor algorithm that merged closely related sequences. CDR3 sequences were aligned to IMGT reference sequences to assign V, D and J gene segments. Each retained sequence needed at least a six-nucleotide match to both a V gene segment and a J gene segment. A rearrangement was called productive if the CDR3 had no stop codons and remained in frame with V and J, and every other rearrangement was called non-productive. CDR3 was defined by IMGT convention, running from the second conserved V-encoded cysteine to the conserved J-encoded phenylalanine. The earlier analysis of a few hundred of the donors excluded any sequence lacking an unambiguous match to a single V gene segment. An earlier analysis of 587 of the donors classified V segments as functional when productive rearrangements were above 56.7% and as segregating when the standard deviation between donors was above 5%. A statistical classification framework was developed to diagnose cytomegalovirus status using the catalog of TCR beta chain sequences. In a later analysis, TCR nucleotide sequences were compared against IMGT/GENE-DB human TR gene sequences so that V and J genes could be assigned. Using the TCRdist pipeline, a later analysis assigned CDR3 sequences along with most-parsimonious VDJ recombination scenarios. In a later analysis, every TCR beta chain was defined by the combination of its CDR3 amino acid sequence and its V-gene family, and reads without a unique V-gene family were dropped. In a later analysis, 450 to 600 highly shared, low-generation-probability nucleotide sequences were removed to address suspected cross-contamination and a sequencing artifact. A later analysis calculated a clonal expansion index for each public chain from normalized within-repertoire ranks of inferred template counts. In a later analysis, generation probabilities were computed using a VDJ recombination model fitted to out-of-frame rearrangements, and the results were checked against IGoR. In a later analysis, TCR-TCR, TCR-HLA and TCR-CMV co-occurrence was scored with hypergeometric tests, and a repertoire-size bias correction was applied to TCR pairs. False discovery rates were estimated in a later analysis by permuting HLA or CMV assignments 20 times. In a later analysis, co-occurring TCRs were grouped with DBSCAN, and TCRdist sequence similarity was added when clustering was performed within HLA-allele-positive subsets. Repertoires with fewer than 30,000 or more than 120,000 public chains, plus five repertoires with anomalous nucleotide sharing, were excluded from co-occurrence clustering. As stored in TCRdb, this immuneACCESS dataset retains in-frame rearrangements with V and J assigned. A fraction of the clones does not appear; measured against another copy, unresolved V genes explain less than half of the discrepancy, and the remainder lacks a known reason. V and J calls and clone size come straight from that table; D and trimming were deduced from the DNA. This sample has more than 75,000 clones in its table, and roughly 70% of those were observed once. About 8.6% of the sample is in the top ten clones.

The data stem from a study of cytomegalovirus exposure and HLA in healthy donors (TCRdb year 2017). Broadly, across the study: In an earlier analysis of about 560 of the donors, approximately 300 Gb of sequence data and roughly 100 million unique TCR beta sequences from about 190 million T cells were reported. An early release that covered fewer than 750 HLA-typed donors contained approximately 300 gigabases of sequencing data and tens of millions of unique TCR sequences. Of the roughly 400 genotyped donors, approximately 83% fell in the genetic ancestry cluster associated with self-reported Caucasian donors. The study was designed to test whether signatures of past pathogen exposure could be identified by cataloging public T cell receptors. The study profiled the T cell repertoires of fewer than 850 subjects by immunosequencing and related them to cytomegalovirus serostatus. Besides the first cohort of 666 subjects, a separate validation cohort made up of 120 or so different subjects was used. The study combined high-throughput TCR immunosequencing, statistical association of individual TCRs with disease status, and machine learning to predict cytomegalovirus infection status. A later analysis re-examined previously published TCR beta repertoires from more than 650 donors and added high-resolution HLA genotyping to investigate patterns of TCR occurrence. Rather than using new phenotypic data, the later analysis identified candidate immune exposures from TCR beta sequences and from how often those sequences occurred across donors. To decide whether each TCR beta V gene segment behaved as functional or pseudogenic, an earlier analysis of several hundred of the donors relied on high-throughput TCR beta sequencing. Donor age, sex, ethnicity and CMV serostatus were compiled together with the repertoire data. A later genetic analysis used genome-wide SNP genotypes for 398 of the 666 donors, treating that subset as a discovery cohort. Every repertoire in the discovery cohort had been generated on one and the same sequencing platform. HLA typing covered class I and class II loci at four-digit resolution. Typing coverage differed by locus: A, B, C, DRB1 and DQB1 were typed in roughly 629-630 donors, DQA1 in 522, DPA1 in approximately 600, and DPB1 in about 450. Five DR-DQ haplotypes were handled as single units for association and clustering because linkage in the cohort was strong. On average, roughly 250,000 unique TCR beta nucleotide sequences were sequenced per donor among about 400 genotyped donors of the cohort, with approximately 18% of those sequences being non-productive. What the study reported, not specific to this receptor: Most TCR sequences were seen in very few donors, while some public TCRs were found in many individuals. Only TCR beta chains were sequenced in this cohort, and the absence of alpha or paired-chain data limited detectable features. In vitro tests confirmed that a few of the cytomegalovirus-associated TCR beta chains recognize cytomegalovirus antigens. Cytomegalovirus status was reported to be diagnosed by the classifier with high specificity and sensitivity in both the original and validation cohorts. A later analysis found that most CMV-associated TCR beta chains appeared HLA-restricted, with HLA associations seemingly driven largely by CMV exposure. Specific HLA alleles were associated with 15,000 to 20,000 TCR beta sequences at a false discovery rate of 0.05 in a later analysis. For the cohort, immune exposure information was limited to CMV serostatus. In a later genetic analysis, a missense DCLRE1C variant was associated with V-gene and J-gene trimming of TCR beta chains, and the association was replicated in an independent cohort. According to a later analysis, TCR association rates differed among HLA loci, with DRB1 alleles showing the most associated TCRs and HLA-C alleles showing the fewest. Several of the top co-occurrence clusters appeared to be linked to parvovirus B19, influenza, CMV and Epstein-Barr virus, according to a later analysis. A total of about 180 TCR beta chains were listed by the study as associated with cytomegalovirus. Correlated functional status among segregating V segments might be attributable to linkage disequilibrium, but an unknown experimental factor could not be ruled out. Compared with equally common non-associated chains, HLA-associated TCR beta chains in a later analysis were more clonally expanded and had lower generation probabilities. The authors suggested that the approach could potentially be extended to other disease states and immunological phenotypes. The presence/absence analyses assumed that sequencing depth was roughly uniform across donors, and that assumption may not be true. A group of highly shared sequence variants was considered likely to be a technical artifact of the sequencing pipeline. Because HLA typing was unavailable for some donors at each locus, only the typed subset was used in association tests. A further reported finding was that TCR beta sequences accurately predicted the HLA-A and HLA-B alleles for most subjects in the first cohort. When HLA alleles, especially DR and DQ, strongly co-occurred, TCR associations were difficult to assign to individual alleles. Broadly in line with IMGT annotations, most TCR beta V segments showed up in productive rearrangements about 87% or about 30% of the time in an earlier analysis of 450 to 750 of the donors. The earlier analysis of about 600 of the donors excluded fewer than 20 rarely observed V segments, including chromosome 9 orphons, because counts were too low. Compared with the approximately 670-donor mean, donors in an Asian-associated ancestry cluster had fewer N-insertions in productive TCRs, according to a later genetic analysis.

Sequencing used PBMCs. This sequence was found in a man aged 40-50 years in good health and CMV-seropositive.

The DNA reads as follows: TGCGCCAGCAGCCAAGAGGGAGAGGGTGATGTCTCCTATGGCTACACCTTC. This is translated as CASSQEGEGDVSYGYTF. This chain is built from TRBV4-3 and TRBJ1-2, with no reliable assignment of the D segment. V loses 0 bases, J loses 4 bases, and the germline ends lie 18 bases apart. From its cysteine to its phenylalanine, the CDR3 spans 17 amino acids. The CDR3 DNA has 51 bases and is translated from base 1. Reading the germline V gene gives CDR1 LGHNA and CDR2 YSLEER.